Listed below are T cell receptor beta chains from one sample, sequenced in a study of OX40 agonist ivuxolimab in advanced cancers. Here immunoSEQ multiplex PCR was the method, and the copy in TCRdb shows in-frame clones only, minus some. The sample contains tens of thousands of clones, roughly 80% of which appear only once. Sequenced here: CD4+ or CD8+ T cells sorted from blood, sampled in a trial of the OX40 agonist ivuxolimab. All receptors derive from an adult with an advanced solid tumor such as melanoma, head and neck, liver or kidney cancer. Both conserved end residues are part of each CDR3. D genes are given only for firm matches. Clone size appears in some rows only: once, few, many, or a class for an expanded clone.

cdr3_aa cdr3_nt j_call d_call v_call clone_size
CAIRGGQGAELSYEQYF TGTGCCATCAGGGGAGGACAGGGGGCTGAACTCTCCTACGAGCAGTACTTC TRBJ2-7 TRBD1 TRBV10-3 .
CASSRDISGNTIYF TGTGCCAGCAGTAGGGACATCTCTGGAAACACCATATATTTT TRBJ1-3 . TRBV2 medium-sized
CASSTGGRAIAQPQHF TGTGCCAGCAGCACGGGGGGCAGGGCTATAGCTCAGCCCCAGCATTTT TRBJ1-5 . TRBV5-6 .
CASSLGGVNGYTF TGTGCCAGCAGCTTAGGGGGGGTGAATGGCTACACCTTC TRBJ1-2 . TRBV11-2 .
CASSTRGNEQFF TGTGCCAGTAGTACCAGGGGCAATGAGCAGTTCTTC TRBJ2-1 . TRBV19 .
CASSPPLGTEAFF TGCGCCAGCAGCCCGCCCCTGGGCACTGAAGCTTTCTTT TRBJ1-1 . TRBV5-1 once
CASSDVSTEAFF TGCGCCAGCAGCGACGTGTCTACTGAAGCTTTCTTT TRBJ1-1 . TRBV10-2 .
CASSYSGDTQYF TGTGCCAGCAGTTACTCGGGGGATACGCAGTATTTT TRBJ2-3 . TRBV6-5 .
CASKAVNYGYTF TGTGCCAGTAAGGCAGTGAACTATGGCTACACCTTC TRBJ1-2 . TRBV19 .
CASSRGASNYNEQFF TGTGCCAGCAGCCGGGGGGCCTCCAATTACAATGAGCAGTTCTTC TRBJ2-1 . TRBV7-2 .
CASSIGTGGPSNQPQHF TGTGCCAGTAGTATAGGGACGGGAGGCCCTAGCAATCAGCCCCAGCATTTT TRBJ1-5 . TRBV19 once
CASSYGHAFSGNTIYF TGTGCCAGCAGTTACGGACACGCTTTCTCTGGAAACACCATATATTTT TRBJ1-3 . TRBV6-6 .
CASSSLAGGGETQYF TGTGCCAGCAGCTCTCTAGCGGGAGGTGGAGAGACCCAGTACTTC TRBJ2-5 TRBD2 TRBV7-9 once
CASSEARDIPDTQYF TGTGCCAGCAGTGAAGCGAGGGACATCCCAGATACGCAGTATTTT TRBJ2-3 . TRBV2 many
CASSLDGGRNTGELFF TGCGCCAGCAGCTTGGACGGCGGGAGGAACACCGGGGAGCTGTTTTTT TRBJ2-2 TRBD2 TRBV5-1 .
CASGKDRQHYGYTF TGTGCCAGCGGCAAGGACAGGCAGCACTATGGCTACACCTTC TRBJ1-2 TRBD1 TRBV2 few
CASSITRGFGTEAFF TGTGCCAGCAGCATCACAAGGGGATTCGGGACTGAAGCTTTCTTT TRBJ1-1 . TRBV5-4 .
CASSVGETQYF TGTGCCAGCAGTGTCGGAGAGACCCAGTACTTC TRBJ2-5 . TRBV6-1 medium-sized
CASSPRFLAGAYNEQFF TGTGCCAGCAGCCCCCGGTTCTTAGCGGGAGCTTACAATGAGCAGTTCTTC TRBJ2-1 TRBD2 TRBV7-2 .
CASSIKGALAGNQETQYF TGTGCCAGTAGTATAAAGGGGGCACTAGCGGGTAACCAAGAGACCCAGTACTTC TRBJ2-5 TRBD2 TRBV19 .
CASSLPGGETQYF TGTGCCAGCAGCTTACCAGGGGGAGAGACCCAGTACTTC TRBJ2-5 TRBD1 TRBV5-5 .
CASSRDRGEQYF TGTGCCAGCAGCCGGGACAGGGGTGAGCAGTACTTC TRBJ2-7 TRBD1 TRBV7-9 .
CASSSNPGTGGVTQHF TGTGCCAGTAGTTCGAACCCCGGGACAGGCGGCGTCACCCAGCATTTT TRBJ1-5 TRBD1 TRBV19 .
CASSRGLAGPSSTDTQYF TGTGCCAGCAGCCGAGGACTAGCGGGACCCTCTAGCACAGATACGCAGTATTTT TRBJ2-3 TRBD2 TRBV7-9 once
CASRTGAGTEAFF TGTGCCAGCAGGACAGGCGCGGGCACTGAAGCTTTCTTT TRBJ1-1 . TRBV6-1 .
CASSERYSYEQYF TGTGCCAGCAGTGAACGGTACTCCTACGAGCAGTACTTC TRBJ2-7 . TRBV6-5 .
CASSESRDRGPKADEQYF TGCGCCAGCAGTGAGTCCCGGGACAGGGGGCCAAAGGCCGACGAGCAGTACTTC TRBJ2-7 TRBD1 TRBV10-1 .
CASSGKTGGRAEAFF TGTGCCAGCAGCGGAAAGACAGGGGGGAGGGCTGAAGCTTTCTTT TRBJ1-1 TRBD1 TRBV9 .
CAITTGGKNSPLHF TGTGCCATCACGACAGGGGGCAAAAATTCACCCCTCCACTTT TRBJ1-6 TRBD1 TRBV10-3 .
CAISELGQGGEQYF TGTGCCATCAGTGAGTTGGGACAGGGAGGCGAGCAGTACTTC TRBJ2-7 TRBD1 TRBV10-3 .
CASSQDGQGSDTQYF TGTGCCAGCAGCCAAGATGGGCAGGGTAGCGATACGCAGTATTTT TRBJ2-3 . TRBV4-2 .
CASSLPEGTVTYGYTF TGTGCCAGCAGCCTACCCGAAGGGACAGTAACGTATGGCTACACCTTC TRBJ1-2 TRBD1 TRBV5-6 .
CASIPGLTDTQYF TGTGCCAGCATACCAGGACTCACAGATACGCAGTATTTT TRBJ2-3 . TRBV28 .
CASSRGPGLAYF TGTGCCAGCAGTCGCGGCCCGGGACTAGCGTACTTC TRBJ2-5 TRBD2 TRBV11-2 .
CASSKPVFLTDTQYF TGTGCCAGCAGCAAACCCGTATTCTTGACAGATACGCAGTATTTT TRBJ2-3 . TRBV21-1 once
CASSPGGAGGYGYTF TGCGCCAGCAGCCCCGGGGGGGCCGGGGGGTATGGCTACACCTTC TRBJ1-2 . TRBV5-1 .
CASSLWSETEAFF TGTGCCAGCAGTTTATGGTCAGAGACTGAAGCTTTCTTT TRBJ1-1 . TRBV28 .
CAISESRAGGNEQFF TGTGCCATCAGTGAGTCGAGAGCCGGGGGGAATGAGCAGTTCTTC TRBJ2-1 TRBD2 TRBV10-3 .
CASSGLKNTEAFF TGTGCCAGCTCAGGGCTGAAGAACACTGAAGCTTTCTTT TRBJ1-1 . TRBV18 .
CAGSPDSRLTYNEQFF TGTGCCGGCAGCCCGGACAGCCGTCTTACTTACAATGAGCAGTTCTTC TRBJ2-1 . TRBV5-4 .
CASSPRTEIQETQYF TGTGCCAGCAGCCCGCGGACAGAAATACAAGAGACCCAGTACTTC TRBJ2-5 . TRBV7-2 .